Listed below are T cell receptor beta chains from one sample, sequenced in a study of T cell responses to AZD1222 COVID-19 vaccine. Clones were sequenced by immunoSEQ multiplex PCR, and TCRdb holds only the in-frame ones, with some missing. The data hold about 180,000 clones, with 85% to 90% observed a single time. Sequenced material: peripheral blood, taken on day 0 of AZD1222 vaccination. The receptors derive from an adult in good health. CDR3s include the opening cysteine and the closing phenylalanine or tryptophan. The D gene is left open where the match is weak. For some rows the clone size is stated as once, few or many, or as a class when expanded; others skip it.

cdr3_length j_call clone_size v_call d_call cdr3_nt cdr3_aa
16 TRBJ2-1 - TRBV15 TRBD1 TGTGCCACCAGCAGAGGATCCGGACAGGGGATCGATGAGCAGTTCTTC CATSRGSGQGIDEQFF
12 TRBJ1-2 - TRBV19 - TGTGCCAGTTCAGTAGATTATTATGGCTACACCTTC CASSVDYYGYTF
16 TRBJ2-1 - TRBV7-6 TRBD2 TGTGCCAGCAGCCCCCGGGGACTAGCGGACTACAATGAGCAGTTCTTC CASSPRGLADYNEQFF
15 TRBJ2-2 - TRBV28 - TGTGCCAGCAGCTCAACCGGGACACTGACCGGGGAGCTGTTTTTT CASSSTGTLTGELFF
15 TRBJ2-7 once TRBV5-1 TRBD1 TGCGCCAGCAGCATGGGACAGGGAAAGGCAAACGAGCAGTACTTC CASSMGQGKANEQYF
15 TRBJ2-1 few TRBV28 TRBD2 TGTGCCAGCAGTTTACTACTAGCGGGGGTAAATGAGCAGTTCTTC CASSLLLAGVNEQFF
12 TRBJ1-1 - TRBV3-1/TRBV3-2 TRBD1 TGTGCCAGCCGTGGGACAGGGGAAGAAGCTTTCTTT CASRGTGEEAFF
14 TRBJ2-7 - TRBV4-3 - TGCGCCAGCAGCCAAGATTCAGTGGGCTACGAGCAGTACTTC CASSQDSVGYEQYF
16 TRBJ1-4 - TRBV6-5 TRBD1 TGTGCCAGCAGTTACTCGATATGGGACAGGTTTGAAAAACTGTTTTTT CASSYSIWDRFEKLFF
13 TRBJ1-1 - TRBV27 - TGTGCCAGCATTGGCTTTTGGGGCACTGAAGCTTTCTTT CASIGFWGTEAFF
14 TRBJ2-1 - TRBV10-3 TRBD1 TGTGCCATCAGTGCGGGACAGGGTGACAATGAGCAGTTCTTC CAISAGQGDNEQFF
13 TRBJ1-2 few TRBV29-1 - TGCAGCGTTGGCGTCGGAGCTAACTATGGCTACACCTTC CSVGVGANYGYTF
16 TRBJ2-1 - TRBV18 TRBD1 TGTGCCAGCTCACCATTAGGGGGCAGCTCCTACAATGAGCAGTTCTTC CASSPLGGSSYNEQFF
15 TRBJ1-1 - TRBV7-3 - TGTGCCAGCAGCTTTGACCCTCAGGGAGGAGGTGAAGCTTTCTTT CASSFDPQGGGEAFF
15 TRBJ1-2 once TRBV4-3 - TGCGCCAGCAGCCAAGACAGGGGAGTTGGGGTGGGCTACACCTTC CASSQDRGVGVGYTF
14 TRBJ1-5 - TRBV5-1 - TGCGCCAGCAGCTTAAGGGGAGGCAATCAGCCCCAGCATTTT CASSLRGGNQPQHF
14 TRBJ1-2 - TRBV7-2 - TGTGCCAGCAGCTTAGATTCGGGACGGTATGGCTACACCTTC CASSLDSGRYGYTF
12 TRBJ2-1 - TRBV14 - TGTGCCAGCAGCCAACGGGGCGATGAGCAGTTCTTC CASSQRGDEQFF
14 TRBJ1-6 once TRBV3-1/TRBV3-2 TRBD1 TGTGCCAGCAGCCGGACAGGGCCCAATTCACCCCTCCACTTT CASSRTGPNSPLHF
14 TRBJ2-1 - TRBV7-2 - TGTGCCAGCAGCTTAGTAGGGGGGGCCGATGAGCAGTTCTTC CASSLVGGADEQFF
13 TRBJ1-1 - TRBV7-3 - TGTGCCAGCAGCTTAGGCCTCGCCACTGAAGCTTTCTTT CASSLGLATEAFF
14 TRBJ1-1 - TRBV29-1 TRBD1 TGCAGCGTCGGAGAGAGGGGGCTAAACACTGAAGCTTTCTTT CSVGERGLNTEAFF
18 TRBJ1-3 - TRBV4-2 - TGTGCCAGCAGCCAGGGGGGTCGTTGGGTGAGCTCTGGAAACACCATATATTTT CASSQGGRWVSSGNTIYF